This TCR beta chain derives from a study of blood T cells in healthy people across ages. Study details: Template switching recovered approximately one barcoded beta molecule for every two T cells. Study-wide results and caveats: In long-lived donors, naive CD4+ cell counts and diversity exceeded those of aged donors.

The use of a sample-barcoded 5' primer and a J-beta primer mix characterized a second PCR of about 7 to 12 cycles. Each CDR3 protein is one row after TCRdb ran MiXCR on the 5' RACE reads. The table lists more than 1.4 million distinct CDR3 sequences, approximately 40% of them singletons. This clonotype appeared a single time. Its antigen is still unknown. Germline loops: CDR1 SGHDN, CDR2 FVKESK. Trimming stripped 3 bases from V and 0 bases from J, with 8 bases between. There are 14 residues in the CDR3. The V and J genes are TRBV14 and TRBJ1-1, with D unclear. This receptor was obtained from a woman between 18 and 30 years old in good health. Specimen: blood. CDR3 nucleotide sequence: TGTGCCAGCAGCCATATACCCATGAACACTGAAGCTTTCTTT. It encodes CASSHIPMNTEAFF.